The 11 T cell receptor beta chains below come from one sample, sequenced in a study of T-cell reconstitution after alpha-beta-depleted transplantation in children. Researchers prepared the TCRbeta library using unique molecular identifiers, the study reports. TCRdb reanalysed the PCR reads using MiXCR and keeps one entry per CDR3 protein. The table records about 110,000 distinct CDR3 sequences, approximately 6.9% of them present only once. The input for sequencing was PBMCs, mostly from graft donor cells, taken 360 days after TCRalphabeta/CD19-depleted stem cell transplant. These receptors were taken from a male patient aged 2 to 10 who had a stem cell transplant for acute lymphoblastic leukemia, so the T cells may come from the graft donor.

The sample holds many counts of this clonotype. J is TRBJ2-2 and V is TRBV20-1; the D gene could be TRBD1 or TRBD2 (5 bases each). Trimming pared 6 bases from V and 0 bases from J, leaving 8 bases between. This CDR3 is 13 amino acids long. The germline gives CDR1 DFQATT, CDR2 SNEGSKA (reference sequence). The CDR3: CSAGDPNTGELFF. In DNA, the CDR3 is TGCAGTGCCGGGGACCCGAACACCGGGGAGCTGTTTTTT.

This clonotype has at least ten counts. The chain couples TRBV4-3 to TRBJ2-1; unclear D gene. The CDR3 covers 15 residues. Germline loops: CDR1 LGHNA, CDR2 YSLEER. The ends were cut back, 0 bases at V and 3 bases at J, with 9 bases in the middle. CDR3 protein: CASSQDEVSYNEQFF. CDR3 nucleotide sequence: TGCGCCAGCAGCCAAGATGAGGTTAGCTACAATGAGCAGTTCTTC.

This clonotype was seen a few times. The chain combines TRBV7-8 with TRBJ1-2, with D possibly TRBD1 on 6 matching bases. V dropped 3 bases and J dropped 0 bases, with 17 bases sitting between them. The CDR3 covers 17 residues. In germline, CDR1 is SGHVS, CDR2 FQNEAQ. In DNA, the CDR3 is TGTGCCAGCAGCTTGGCGACGACAGGACCACCTAACTATGGCTACACCTTC. It translates to CASSLATTGPPNYGYTF.

There are many counts of this clonotype. The chain employs TRBV4-3 and TRBJ2-1, with 9 bases matching TRBD2. J gave up 8 bases and V 1 base, and 9 bases lay outside the gene matches. Germline assignment: CDR1 LGHNA and CDR2 YSLEER. The CDR3 length is 16 residues. Here the CDR3 DNA reads TGCGCCAGCAGCCAAGGGGTCTTAGCGGGAGTATATGAGCAGTTCTTC. This codes for CASSQGVLAGVYEQFF.

Ten or more counts support this clonotype. The rearrangement links TRBV7-6 to TRBJ2-5, with 11 bases that match TRBD2. The germline V gene has CDR1 SGHVS and CDR2 FNYEAQ. The trim removed 4 bases at V and 4 bases at J, leaving 5 bases unmatched. The CDR3 is 15 amino acids. CDR3 DNA: TGTGCCAGCAGCTCCCTAGCGGGAGGTAGAGAGACCCAGTACTTC. Protein sequence: CASSSLAGGRETQYF.

This clonotype was found many times. This rearrangement joins TRBV7-8 to TRBJ2-1; TRBD1 aligns across 7 bases. The CDR3 has 18 amino acids. Per the germline V gene, CDR1 is SGHVS and CDR2 is FQNEAQ. V lost 5 bases to trimming and J lost 0 bases; unmatched junction nucleotides: 13. The CDR3 here is CASSRPGVGTVSYNEQFF. Written as DNA, the CDR3 is TGTGCCAGCAGCCGTCCCGGTGTCGGGACAGTCTCCTACAATGAGCAGTTCTTC.

The CDR3 bases are TGTGCCAGCAGCCTAGAAGGGACAAATAATGAAAAACTGTTTTTT. Its translation is CASSLEGTNNEKLFF. The genes are TRBV7-2 and TRBJ1-4; a weak D match, TRBD1 (6 bases). The germline V gene has CDR1 SGHTA and CDR2 FQGNSA. This CDR3 is built from 15 residues. V was trimmed by 5 bases and J by 4 bases, leaving 14 bases between them.

This clonotype was found a few times. The chain combines TRBV10-3 with TRBJ2-6; no definite D call. The CDR3 contains 15 residues. V lost 2 bases, J lost 1 base, and 6 bases lay in between. Germline lookup yields CDR1 ENHRY and CDR2 SYGVKD. The chain's CDR3 is CAISEGSSGANVLTF. The DNA of the CDR3 is TGTGCCATCAGTGAGGGGTCATCTGGGGCCAACGTCCTGACTTTC.

This clonotype was counted at least ten times. This chain connects TRBV4-3 to TRBJ2-1; 8 bases map to TRBD1. Trimming at V came to 0 bases and at J to 4 bases, leaving 5 bases not matched to a gene. Germline CDR1 LGHNA, CDR2 YSLEER. This CDR3 is 16 amino acids long. The CDR3 is CASSQDRTGIYNEQFF. As DNA, the CDR3 is TGCGCCAGCAGCCAAGATAGGACAGGGATTTACAATGAGCAGTTCTTC.

The gene calls are TRBV5-6 and TRBJ2-7; TRBD1 matches 7 bases. The V segment lost 4 bases and the J segment 3 bases; nucleotides outside the gene matches: 10. Germline-derived CDR1 and CDR2 are SGHDT and YYEEEE. The CDR3 covers 15 residues. The CDR3 region has the DNA TGTGCCAGCAGCCAAGGGACAGTGCTACTCTACGAGCAGTACTTC. Translation gives CASSQGTVLLYEQYF.

This clonotype has at least ten counts. This chain links TRBV9 with TRBJ1-1; no clear D gene. The CDR3 runs 13 residues. Looked up from germline, CDR1 is SGDLS and CDR2 is YYNGEE. Trimming cost V 0 bases and J 1 base, with 4 bases left between them. CDR3 bases: TGTGCCAGCAGCGTAGTCCCGAACACTGAAGCTTTCTTT. It specifies CASSVVPNTEAFF. Using reference TRBV9 and TRBJ1-1 for the parts outside the CDR3, the full variable domain is DSGVTQTPKHLITATGQRVTLRCSPRSGDLSVYWYQQSLDQGLQFLIQYYNGEERAKGNILERFSAQQFPDLHSELNLSSLELGDSALYFCASSVVPNTEAFFGQGTRLTVV.